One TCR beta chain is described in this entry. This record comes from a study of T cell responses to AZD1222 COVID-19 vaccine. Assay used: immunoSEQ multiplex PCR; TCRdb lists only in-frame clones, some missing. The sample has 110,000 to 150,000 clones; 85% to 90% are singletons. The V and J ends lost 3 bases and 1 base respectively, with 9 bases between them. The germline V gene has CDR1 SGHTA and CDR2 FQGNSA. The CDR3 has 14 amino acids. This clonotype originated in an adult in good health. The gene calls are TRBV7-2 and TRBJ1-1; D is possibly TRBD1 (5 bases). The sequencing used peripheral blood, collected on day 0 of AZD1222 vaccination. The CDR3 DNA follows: TGTGCCAGCAGCTTTGGGACGGCGAACACTGAAGCTTTCTTT. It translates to CASSFGTANTEAFF.